This T cell receptor (beta chain) was profiled in a study of blood T cell repertoires in COVID-19. Turning to the study itself: Whether acute or convalescent, the COVID-19 samples came from the United States, Italy and Spain. PBMCs, B-cell-depleted T cells, or T cells were the source of the cDNA or gDNA that made up the material.

Germline CDR1 is LGHNT and CDR2 is FRNRAP. Trimming took 3 bases from V and 5 from J; bases not matched to a gene: 21. The CDR3 contains 19 residues. As handled by the study authors: For nucleated cells, counts were estimated from reference gene primer amplification. Sequenced by immunoSEQ multiplex PCR; TCRdb stores in-frame clones only, minus some. D and trimming come from the DNA, and the V and J calls and clone size come from that table. Of around 100,000 clones detected, about 86% appear once; the ten largest clones hold over 15%. The V and J genes are TRBV12-5 and TRBJ2-7, with TRBD2 identical over 8 bases. Sequenced material: peripheral blood. This receptor was obtained from a human donor in a cohort sampled during active COVID-19. The CDR3 loop reads CASGFSFRQERESFHEQYF. The CDR3 bases are TGTGCTAGTGGTTTCAGTTTTCGTCAGGAGCGGGAGAGCTTCCACGAGCAGTACTTC.